Listed below are T cell receptor beta chains from one sample, sequenced in a study of cytomegalovirus exposure and HLA in healthy donors. Clones were read by immunoSEQ multiplex PCR, and TCRdb kept only the in-frame ones, dropping some. Here the sample spans 150,000 to 200,000 clones, about nine tenths being singletons. Input material: PBMCs. These receptors all come from a boy aged 2 to 9 in good health and CMV-seronegative. CDR3s include the opening cysteine and the closing phenylalanine or tryptophan. The D gene is left open where the match is weak. Size tells how often a clone was seen (once, few, many) or the class of an expanded clone, and some rows leave it out.

cdr3_aa: CASSARTGGGNEQFF; cdr3_nt: TGTGCCAGCAGCGCTCGGACAGGGGGCGGGAATGAGCAGTTCTTC; v_call: TRBV11-2; j_call: TRBJ2-1; d_call: TRBD1; clone_size: -
cdr3_aa: CASSPRTRVYNEQFF; cdr3_nt: TGTGCCAGCAGTCCACGGACTAGAGTTTACAATGAGCAGTTCTTC; v_call: TRBV27; j_call: TRBJ2-1; d_call: TRBD2; clone_size: -
cdr3_aa: CASSLRAGKVGEQYF; cdr3_nt: TGTGCCAGCAGCTTACGGGCAGGGAAGGTGGGCGAGCAGTACTTC; v_call: TRBV7-2; j_call: TRBJ2-7; d_call: -; clone_size: -
cdr3_aa: CASSQPTGAANYGYTF; cdr3_nt: TGCGCCAGCAGCCAACCTACAGGTGCAGCTAACTATGGCTACACCTTC; v_call: TRBV4-1; j_call: TRBJ1-2; d_call: -; clone_size: -
cdr3_aa: CASSEEGGLPPLHF; cdr3_nt: TGTGCCAGCAGTGAAGAAGGGGGCCTTCCACCCCTCCACTTT; v_call: TRBV2; j_call: TRBJ1-6; d_call: TRBD1; clone_size: -
cdr3_aa: CAQWERNQPQHF; cdr3_nt: TGCGCCCAATGGGAGCGCAATCAGCCCCAGCATTTT; v_call: TRBV23-1; j_call: TRBJ1-5; d_call: -; clone_size: -
cdr3_aa: CASSSPPGLAGHTDTQYF; cdr3_nt: TGCGCCAGCAGCTCCCCTCCGGGACTAGCGGGACACACAGATACGCAGTATTTT; v_call: TRBV5-1; j_call: TRBJ2-3; d_call: TRBD2; clone_size: -
cdr3_aa: CASNLQGGVGEAFF; cdr3_nt: TGTGCCAGCAACCTACAGGGTGGAGTCGGTGAAGCTTTCTTT; v_call: TRBV5-4; j_call: TRBJ1-1; d_call: -; clone_size: -
cdr3_aa: CASREGQGPNEKLFF; cdr3_nt: TGTGCCAGCAGAGAGGGACAGGGCCCTAATGAAAAACTGTTTTTT; v_call: TRBV6-1; j_call: TRBJ1-4; d_call: TRBD1; clone_size: once
cdr3_aa: CASSYSTGAPYEQYF; cdr3_nt: TGTGCCAGCAGTTACTCGACAGGGGCTCCCTACGAGCAGTACTTC; v_call: TRBV6-5; j_call: TRBJ2-7; d_call: TRBD1; clone_size: -